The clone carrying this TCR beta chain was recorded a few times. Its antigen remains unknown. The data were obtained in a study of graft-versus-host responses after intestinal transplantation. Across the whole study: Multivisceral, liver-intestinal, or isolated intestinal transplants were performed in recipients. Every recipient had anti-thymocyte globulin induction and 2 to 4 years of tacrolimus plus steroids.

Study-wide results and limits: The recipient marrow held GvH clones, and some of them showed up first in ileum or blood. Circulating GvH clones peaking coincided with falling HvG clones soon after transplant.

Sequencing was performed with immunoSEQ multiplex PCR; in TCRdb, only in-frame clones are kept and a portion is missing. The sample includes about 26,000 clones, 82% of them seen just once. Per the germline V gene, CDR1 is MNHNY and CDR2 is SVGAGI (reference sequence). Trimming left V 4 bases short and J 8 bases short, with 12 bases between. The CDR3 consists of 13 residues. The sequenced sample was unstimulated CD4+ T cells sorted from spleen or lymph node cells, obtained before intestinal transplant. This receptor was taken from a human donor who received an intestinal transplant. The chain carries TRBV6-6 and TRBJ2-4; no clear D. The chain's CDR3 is CASSWWDEDIQYF. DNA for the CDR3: TGTGCCAGCAGTTGGTGGGATGAGGACATTCAGTACTTC.